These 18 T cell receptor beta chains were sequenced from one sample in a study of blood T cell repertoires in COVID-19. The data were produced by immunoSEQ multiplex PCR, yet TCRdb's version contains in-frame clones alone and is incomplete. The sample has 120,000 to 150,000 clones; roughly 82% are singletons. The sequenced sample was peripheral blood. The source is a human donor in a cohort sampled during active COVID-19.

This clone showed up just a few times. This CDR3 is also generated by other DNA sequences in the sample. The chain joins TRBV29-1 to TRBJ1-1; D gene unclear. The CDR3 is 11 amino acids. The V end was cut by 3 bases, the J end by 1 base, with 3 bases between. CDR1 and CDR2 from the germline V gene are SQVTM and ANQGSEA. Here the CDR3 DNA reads TGCAGCGTTGACCGGAACACTGAAGCTTTCTTT. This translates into CSVDRNTEAFF.

The CDR3: CASSQDRHVGGAFF. The CDR3 bases are TGTGCCAGCAGCCAAGATAGGCATGTGGGGGGAGCTTTCTTT. The rearrangement links TRBV14 to TRBJ1-1; a possible D gene is TRBD1 (5 bases). This CDR3 comprises 14 residues. Trimming left V 0 bases short and J 10 bases short, with 15 bases between. Germline CDR1 reads SGHDN; CDR2 reads FVKESK.

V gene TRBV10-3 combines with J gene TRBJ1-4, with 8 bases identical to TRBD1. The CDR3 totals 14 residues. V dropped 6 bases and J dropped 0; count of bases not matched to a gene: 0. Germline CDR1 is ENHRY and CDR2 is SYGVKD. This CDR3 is CAIRGQATNEKLFF. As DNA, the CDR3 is TGTGCCATCAGGGGACAGGCAACTAATGAAAAACTGTTTTTT.

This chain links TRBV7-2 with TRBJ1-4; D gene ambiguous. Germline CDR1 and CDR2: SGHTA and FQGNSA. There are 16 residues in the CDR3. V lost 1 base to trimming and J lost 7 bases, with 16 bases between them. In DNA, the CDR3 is TGTGCCAGCAGCTTAGTGAATTCCGGAGGCGGTGAAAAACTGTTTTTT. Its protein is CASSLVNSGGGEKLFF.

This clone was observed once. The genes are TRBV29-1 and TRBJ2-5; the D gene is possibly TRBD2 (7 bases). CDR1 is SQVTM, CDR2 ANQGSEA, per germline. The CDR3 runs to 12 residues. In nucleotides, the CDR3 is TGCAGTACGCGGGGGCAGGGAGAGACCCAGTACTTC. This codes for CSTRGQGETQYF.

The CDR3 nucleotides are TGTGCCAGCATCGGGGGTAGCGTGGACACCGGGGAGCTGTTTTTT. This encodes CASIGGSVDTGELFF. J is TRBJ2-2 and V is TRBV2; D is possibly TRBD2 (6 bases). The V gene's germline CDR1 is SNHLY and CDR2 FYNNEI. The CDR3 has 15 amino acids. With 7 bases removed from V and 3 bases from J, the gap between germline ends came to 15 bases.

CDR3 nucleotides: TGTGCCAGCAGCTTAGGCGGGGGCGTCACAGAAGCCAAAAACATTCAGTACTTC. It is translated as CASSLGGGVTEAKNIQYF. This chain joins TRBV11-3 and TRBJ2-4; D is possibly TRBD2 (7 bases). The germline gives CDR1 SGHNT, CDR2 YENEEA. V was clipped by 1 base and J by 0 bases, with 16 bases between them. CDR3 length: 18 amino acids.

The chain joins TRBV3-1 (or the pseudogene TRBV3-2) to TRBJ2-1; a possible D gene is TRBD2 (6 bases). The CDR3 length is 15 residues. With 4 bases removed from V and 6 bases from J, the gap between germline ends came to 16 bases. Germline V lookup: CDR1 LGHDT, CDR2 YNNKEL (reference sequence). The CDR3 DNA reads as TGTGCCAGCAGCCCCCTGAGCGGGCGAAGCAATGAGCAGTTCTTC. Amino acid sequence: CASSPLSGRSNEQFF.

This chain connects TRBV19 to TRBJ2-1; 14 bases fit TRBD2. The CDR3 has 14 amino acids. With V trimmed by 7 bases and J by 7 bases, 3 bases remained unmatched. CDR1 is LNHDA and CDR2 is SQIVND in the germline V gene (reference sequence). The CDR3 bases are TGTGCCAGTAAGGGACTAGCGGGAGCTAATGAGCAGTTCTTC. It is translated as CASKGLAGANEQFF. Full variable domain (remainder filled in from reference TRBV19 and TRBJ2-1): DGGITQSPKYLFRKEGQNVTLSCEQNLNHDAMYWYRQDPGQGLRLIYYSQIVNDFQKGDIAEGYSVSREKKESFPLTVTSAQKNPTAFYLCASKGLAGANEQFFGPGTRLTVL.

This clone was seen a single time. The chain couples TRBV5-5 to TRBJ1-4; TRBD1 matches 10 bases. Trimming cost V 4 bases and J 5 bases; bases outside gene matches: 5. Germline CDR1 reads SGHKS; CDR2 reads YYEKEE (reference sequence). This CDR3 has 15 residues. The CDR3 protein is CASSTGTGENEKLFF. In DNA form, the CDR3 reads TGTGCCAGCAGCACCGGGACAGGGGAGAATGAAAAACTGTTTTTT.

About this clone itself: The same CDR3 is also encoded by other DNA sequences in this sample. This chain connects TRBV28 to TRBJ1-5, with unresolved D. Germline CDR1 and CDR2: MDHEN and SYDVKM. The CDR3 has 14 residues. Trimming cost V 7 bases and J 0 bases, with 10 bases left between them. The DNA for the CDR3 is TGTGCCAGCACACGGGGTTATAGCAATCAGCCCCAGCATTTT. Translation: CASTRGYSNQPQHF. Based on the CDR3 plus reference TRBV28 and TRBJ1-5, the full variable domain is DVKVTQSSRYLVKRTGEKVFLECVQDMDHENMFWYRQDPGLGLRLIYFSYDVKMKEKGDIPEGYSVSREKKERFSLILESASTNQTSMYLCASTRGYSNQPQHFGDGTRLSIL.

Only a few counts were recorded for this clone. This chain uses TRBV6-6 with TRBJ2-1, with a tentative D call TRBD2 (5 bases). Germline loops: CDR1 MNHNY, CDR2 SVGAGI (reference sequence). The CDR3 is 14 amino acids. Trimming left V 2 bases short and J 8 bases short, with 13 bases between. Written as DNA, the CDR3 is TGTGCCAGCAGTTACGATAACGAGGGATATGAGCAGTTCTTC. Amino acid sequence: CASSYDNEGYEQFF.

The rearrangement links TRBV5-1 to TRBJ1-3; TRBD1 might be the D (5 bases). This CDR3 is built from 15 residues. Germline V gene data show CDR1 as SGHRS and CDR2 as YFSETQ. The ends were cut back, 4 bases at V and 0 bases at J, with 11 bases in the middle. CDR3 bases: TGCGCCAGCAGCCCACAGGCCAACTCTGGAAACACCATATATTTT. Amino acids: CASSPQANSGNTIYF.

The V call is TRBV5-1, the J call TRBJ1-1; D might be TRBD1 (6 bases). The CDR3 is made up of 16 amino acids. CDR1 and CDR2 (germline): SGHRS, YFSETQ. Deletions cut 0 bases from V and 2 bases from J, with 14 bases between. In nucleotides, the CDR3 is TGCGCCAGCAGCTTGGGCCTCGGGGGGCCAAACACTGAAGCTTTCTTT. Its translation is CASSLGLGGPNTEAFF.

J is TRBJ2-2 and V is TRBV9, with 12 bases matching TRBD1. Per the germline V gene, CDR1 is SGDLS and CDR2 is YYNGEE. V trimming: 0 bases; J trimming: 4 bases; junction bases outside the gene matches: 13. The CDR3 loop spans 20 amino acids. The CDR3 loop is CASSVELWDRGPSGTGELFF. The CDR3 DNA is TGTGCCAGCAGCGTAGAATTATGGGACAGGGGGCCGAGTGGCACCGGGGAGCTGTTTTTT.

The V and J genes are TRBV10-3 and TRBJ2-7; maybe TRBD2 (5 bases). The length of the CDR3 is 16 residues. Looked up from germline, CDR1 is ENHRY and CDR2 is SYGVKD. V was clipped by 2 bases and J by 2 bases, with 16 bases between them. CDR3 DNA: TGTGCCATCAGTGAGACCGGGATCCTCACCACCTACGAGCAGTACGTC. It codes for CAISETGILTTYEQYV.

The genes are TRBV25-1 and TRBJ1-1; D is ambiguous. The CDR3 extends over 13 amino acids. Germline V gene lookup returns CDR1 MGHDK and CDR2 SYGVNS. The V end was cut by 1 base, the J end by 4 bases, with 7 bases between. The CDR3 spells CASSEFGGTEAFF. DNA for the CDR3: TGTGCCAGCAGTGAATTCGGCGGCACTGAAGCTTTCTTT.

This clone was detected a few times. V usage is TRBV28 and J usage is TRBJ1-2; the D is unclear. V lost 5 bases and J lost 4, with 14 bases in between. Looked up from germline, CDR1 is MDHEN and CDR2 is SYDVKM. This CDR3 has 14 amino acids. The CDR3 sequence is CASSPSGPSYGYTF. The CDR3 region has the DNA TGTGCCAGCAGTCCCTCGGGTCCGAGCTATGGCTACACCTTC.